Shown below are 15 T cell receptor beta chains from a single sample sequenced in a study of tumor-infiltrating lymphocytes in glioblastoma multiforme. TCRB libraries came from RNA via three nested multiplex PCR rounds. From the multiplex PCR reads, TCRdb called clonotypes with MiXCR, one entry per CDR3 protein. The sample lists about 32,000 distinct CDR3 sequences, around 55% occurring once. The sequenced sample consisted of brain tumor tissue. The receptors were gathered from a male donor with glioblastoma.

The table lists this clonotype with a count of one. This sequence joins TRBV20-1 and TRBJ2-5, with TRBD1 matching 7 bases. Germline V gene data show CDR1 as DFQATT and CDR2 as SNEGSKA (reference sequence). This CDR3 spans 15 amino acids. The trim removed 4 bases at V and 0 bases at J, leaving 8 bases unmatched. The DNA of the CDR3 is TGCAGTGCTATTCGCACAGGGGCGCACCAAGAGACCCAGTACTTC. Amino acid sequence: CSAIRTGAHQETQYF.

This chain joins TRBV20-1 and TRBJ2-4; a weak D match, TRBD2 (6 bases). The germline CDR1 and CDR2 sequences are DFQATT and SNEGSKA (reference sequence). V lost 7 bases and J lost 9, with 34 bases in between. This CDR3 has 18 residues. CDR3 nucleotides: TGCAGTGATAGCTCCCCTGGCGGGGCTGCTTACTTGGAAATCATTCAGTACTTC. Its translation: CSDSSPGGAAYLEIIQYF.

Worth noting for this clonotype: This CDR3 fails to terminate in the conserved phenylalanine or tryptophan, so it likely reflects a read error. The rearrangement links TRBV20-1 to TRBJ2-5, with D possibly matching TRBD2 (6 bases). This CDR3 has 15 residues. Germline CDR1 DFQATT, CDR2 SNEGSKA (reference sequence). V dropped 3 bases and J dropped 7 bases, with 21 bases sitting between them. The CDR3 protein is CSASFGGSISRTQYI. The CDR3 DNA sequence: TGCAGTGCTAGCTTTGGAGGGAGTATTAGTAGGACCCAGTACATC.

The chain is built from TRBV20-1 and TRBJ2-1, with 8 bases aligning to TRBD2. Germline loops: CDR1 DFQATT, CDR2 SNEGSKA (reference sequence). V was clipped by 4 bases and J by 11 bases; unmatched bases: 13. The CDR3 totals 14 residues. CDR3 sequence: CSAKGPAGGHKQFF. The CDR3 coding sequence is TGCAGTGCTAAGGGGCCGGCGGGAGGACATAAGCAGTTCTTC.

This chain uses TRBV7-9 with TRBJ1-1; tentative D call: TRBD1 (5 bases). The CDR3 runs to 17 residues. V was shortened by 9 bases and J by 1 base, with 24 bases between the two germline ends. Germline V gene sequence: CDR1 SEHNR, CDR2 FQNEAQ (reference sequence). Here the CDR3 reads CASSNVVGLLGNTEAFF. The CDR3 DNA is TGTGCCAGTAGCAATGTTGTGGGGCTGTTAGGGAACACTGAAGCTTTCTTT.

With respect to this clonotype: The germline gene is not matched at one end of the junction; a read error may be the cause. V gene TRBV30 combines with J gene TRBJ2-5; D uncertain. The length of the CDR3 is 13 residues. Germline assignment: CDR1 GTSNPN and CDR2 SVGIG (reference sequence). DNA of the CDR3: TGCGCCTACACTGCGAGAGTTATGGAGACCCAGTACTTC. Protein sequence: CAYTARVMETQYF.

The chain is built from TRBV6-5 and TRBJ2-3, with 8 bases identical to TRBD1. The CDR3 is 14 residues long. The junction had 11 bases not matched to a gene; V was cut back by 9 bases and J by 6 bases. Germline values: CDR1 MNHEY, CDR2 SVGAGI. The CDR3 here is CARSRTGGADTQYF. CDR3 DNA sequence: TGTGCCAGAAGTCGTACAGGGGGAGCGGATACGCAGTATTTT.

The rearrangement uses TRBV11-2 and TRBJ2-1, with unresolved D. The CDR3 totals 17 residues. From germline, CDR1 is SGHAT and CDR2 FQNNGV. Trimming took 5 bases from V and 5 from J, leaving 22 bases between them. This chain's CDR3 is CASSRTGWVGSDNEQFF. The DNA for the CDR3 is TGTGCCAGCAGCCGAACGGGCTGGGTTGGGTCGGACAATGAGCAGTTCTTC.

Of note for this clonotype: Since no conserved phenylalanine or tryptophan closes the CDR3, a read error is the likely cause. The chain uses TRBV29-1 and TRBJ2-7; a possible D gene is TRBD1 (6 bases). CDR3 size: 13 residues. V lost 6 bases, J lost 5 bases, and 17 bases lay in between. Per germline, CDR1 SQVTM and CDR2 ANQGSEA. The CDR3 loop is CSVLIQGNHEQYY. As DNA, the CDR3 is TGCAGCGTCCTAATTCAGGGGAACCACGAGCAGTACTAC.

In the case of this clonotype: Given the absence of the conserved phenylalanine or tryptophan at the CDR3 end, a read error is likely. The V gene is TRBV10-2, the J gene TRBJ1-1; 10 bases agree with TRBD1. The ends lost 5 bases at V and 0 bases at J; junction bases unmatched: 6. CDR1 is WSHSY and CDR2 is SAAADI in the germline V gene. The CDR3 contains 16 residues. The DNA of the CDR3 is TGCGCCAGCAGTCAACGGGACAGGGGAGTGAACACTGAAGCTTTCCTT. This translates into CASSQRDRGVNTEAFL.

The rearrangement joins TRBV28 to TRBJ1-5; D unclear. This CDR3 is built from 15 residues. Trimming pared 3 bases from V and 4 bases from J, leaving 13 bases between. Germline CDR1 MDHEN, CDR2 SYDVKM. This chain's CDR3 is CASSFPIGRNQPQHF. The CDR3 DNA is TGTGCCAGCAGTTTCCCAATAGGGAGAAATCAGCCCCAGCATTTT.

Notes on this clonotype: This likely comes from a read error, as the CDR3 has no conserved phenylalanine or tryptophan at its end. The V and J genes are TRBV20-1 and TRBJ1-6; D may be TRBD1 (6 bases). The CDR3 is 15 residues long. From germline, CDR1 is DFQATT and CDR2 SNEGSKA (reference sequence). CDR3 protein: CSASPPGQGNSPLHL. CDR3 sequence (DNA): TGCAGTGCTAGCCCTCCGGGACAAGGGAATTCGCCCCTCCACCTT.

The chain employs TRBV20-1 and TRBJ1-2; D is unresolved. The CDR3 length is 13 residues. The germline V gene encodes CDR1 DFQATT and CDR2 SNEGSKA (reference sequence). V was shortened by 4 bases and J by 7 bases, with 16 bases between the two germline ends. The CDR3 DNA sequence: TGCAGTGCTACAGGTCCGGTAGGGCCTGGCTACACCTTC. It is translated as CSATGPVGPGYTF.

The chain links TRBV11-3 to TRBJ1-2; 8 bases align to TRBD1. This CDR3 has 17 residues. Germline-derived CDR1 and CDR2 are SGHNT and YENEEA. The V segment lost 5 bases and the J segment 6 bases; nucleotides outside the gene matches: 17. The CDR3 DNA reads as TGTGCCAGCAGCGGACCACGGAGGACAGGGACTGTTGATGGCTACACCTTC. Its translation is CASSGPRRTGTVDGYTF.

The chain links TRBV11-2 to TRBJ2-5, with D perhaps given as TRBD1 or TRBD2 (5 bases each). From germline, CDR1 is SGHAT and CDR2 FQNNGV. There are 15 residues in the CDR3. V lost 5 bases to trimming and J lost 4 bases, with 17 bases between them. The CDR3 coding sequence is TGTGCCAGCAGCCCGGGACCGGGCGTGCGAGAGACCCAGTACTTC. This translates into CASSPGPGVRETQYF.